This TCR beta chain was captured by sequencing in a study of blood T cell repertoires in COVID-19. Study-level background: PBMCs, B-cell-depleted T cells, or T cells provided the cDNA or gDNA that made up the material.

The data were produced by immunoSEQ multiplex PCR, yet TCRdb's version contains in-frame clones alone and is incomplete. The repertoire consists of roughly 700,000 clones, with around 90% occurring once and the leading ten covering roughly 0.25%. Trimming took 4 bases from V and 5 from J; bases not matched to a gene: 9. Germline lookup yields CDR1 SGHRS and CDR2 YFSETQ. The CDR3 contains 14 residues. The sample comprised peripheral blood. The clonotype originates from a woman aged 18-30 years with acute or convalescent COVID-19. The V and J genes are TRBV5-1 and TRBJ2-7, with 7 bases aligning to TRBD1. The CDR3 coding sequence is TGCGCCAGCAGCCCTGGGACAGTTTCCCACGAGCAGTACTTC. It codes for CASSPGTVSHEQYF.